Following are 9 T cell receptor beta chains from one sample sequenced in a study of regulatory T cells in long-lasting Graves disease. Arm-PCR with iRepertoire HTBI primers amplified the CDR3 regions for these TCR beta libraries. One entry per CDR3 protein, called by TCRdb with MiXCR from the multiplex PCR reads. The repertoire holds roughly 500,000 distinct CDR3 sequences, approximately 13% seen once, with more than 8.5% in the top ten. Time point given: newly diagnosed GD, antithyroid drugs for less than 3 months. Isolated PBMC RNA provided the starting material for the TCR library. This sample was shared with a second study, whose subject was T cells in Graves' hyperthyroidism and ophthalmopathy.

The starting material was peripheral blood mononuclear cells (PBMCs), obtained at new diagnosis, from a patient treated with antithyroid drugs. Source of these receptors: a man aged 25-45 years with Graves disease.

This clonotype was found many times. The chain links TRBV18 to TRBJ1-1, with a possible D match to TRBD1 (5 bases). CDR3 size: 12 residues. Trimming cost V 8 bases and J 4 bases, with 11 bases left between them. Germline V gene lookup returns CDR1 KGHSH and CDR2 LQKENI. CDR3: CASAGSGTEAFF. Written as DNA, the CDR3 is TGTGCCAGCGCAGGGAGTGGCACTGAAGCTTTCTTT.

In its sample, this clonotype was seen many times. V is TRBV11-2 and J is TRBJ2-6, with D uncertain. Germline V gene data show CDR1 as SGHAT and CDR2 as FQNNGV. CDR3 length equals 19 residues. Trimming shortened V by 2 bases and J by 0 bases, and 17 bases separated the two germline ends. The CDR3: CASSLLEAPGPSGANVLTF. CDR3 DNA: TGTGCCAGCAGCTTACTAGAGGCCCCCGGGCCCTCTGGGGCCAACGTCCTGACTTTC.

The table lists this clonotype with many counts. The chain couples TRBV5-1 to TRBJ2-5; TRBD2 is a possible D gene (7 bases). Looked up from germline, CDR1 is SGHRS and CDR2 is YFSETQ. V was clipped by 4 bases and J by 2 bases, with 18 bases between them. The CDR3 length is 16 residues. The CDR3 sequence is CASSGDKGGLQETQYF. DNA of the CDR3: TGCGCCAGCAGCGGGGACAAGGGAGGGTTACAAGAGACCCAGTACTTC.

This clonotype turned up a few times. The CDR3 loop is CASSPRGLAGVGAQYF. CDR3 DNA sequence: TGTGCCAGCAGCCCCAGAGGACTAGCGGGAGTGGGGGCCCAGTACTTC. This chain joins TRBV7-2 and TRBJ2-5; 13 bases fit TRBD2. Germline trimming cut 5 bases from V and 9 bases from J; bases unmatched to any gene: 12. The CDR3 has 16 residues. CDR1 and CDR2 from the germline V gene are SGHTA and FQGNSA.

This clonotype occurred many times. This chain connects TRBV30 to TRBJ1-4, with D maybe TRBD1 (6 bases). With 4 bases removed from V and 8 bases from J, the gap between germline ends came to 11 bases. CDR1 is GTSNPN and CDR2 is SVGIG in the germline V gene (reference sequence). The CDR3 has 12 amino acids. CDR3 in DNA: TGTGCCTGGATGGGGGGGGCCGAAAAACTGTTTTTT. Protein product: CAWMGGAEKLFF. Full variable domain (rest looked up from reference TRBV30 and TRBJ1-4): SQTIHQWPATLVQPVGSPLSLECTVEGTSNPNLYWYRQAAGRGLQLLFYSVGIGQISSEVPQNLSASRPQDRQFILSSKKLLLSDSGFYLCAWMGGAEKLFFGSGTQLSVL.

This clonotype came up many times. The chain is built from TRBV25-1 and TRBJ1-1; D may be TRBD1 (5 bases). Germline lookup yields CDR1 MGHDK and CDR2 SYGVNS. The CDR3 totals 16 residues. The V end was cut by 3 bases, the J end by 3 bases, with 17 bases between. The CDR3 is CASSDPGDPPDTEAFF. DNA of the CDR3: TGTGCCAGCAGTGATCCCGGGGACCCGCCGGACACTGAAGCTTTCTTT. Using reference TRBV25-1 and TRBJ1-1 for the parts outside the CDR3, the full variable domain is EADIYQTPRYLVIGTGKKITLECSQTMGHDKMYWYQQDPGMELHLIHYSYGVNSTEKGDLSSESTVSRIRTEHFPLTLESARPSHTSQYLCASSDPGDPPDTEAFFGQGTRLTVV.

This clonotype was counted between two and nine times. The chain links TRBV15 to TRBJ1-5; D not resolved. Germline CDR1 and CDR2: LNHNV and YYDKDF (reference sequence). The V and J ends lost 0 bases and 0 bases respectively, with 6 bases between them. The CDR3 loop spans 15 amino acids. In nucleotides, the CDR3 is TGTGCCACCAGCAGAGATGCAGCTAGCAATCAGCCCCAGCATTTT. It translates to CATSRDAASNQPQHF.

This clonotype was found many times. The chain links TRBV5-1 to TRBJ2-3; perhaps TRBD1 as D (5 bases). This CDR3 has 14 amino acids. V gave up 4 bases and J gave up 3 bases, with 12 bases separating them. The V gene's germline CDR1 is SGHRS and CDR2 YFSETQ. DNA for the CDR3: TGCGCCAGCAGCAAGTCGACAGTAACAGATACGCAGTATTTT. This translates into CASSKSTVTDTQYF.

The CDR3 nucleotides read TGTGCCAGTAGTCCATGGACTAGCTCCTACAATGAGCAGTTCTTC. As protein: CASSPWTSSYNEQFF. The chain links TRBV19 to TRBJ2-1; 7 bases agree with TRBD2. Germline V gene lookup returns CDR1 LNHDA and CDR2 SQIVND (reference sequence). V trimming: 5 bases; J trimming: 0 bases; junction bases outside the gene matches: 4. This CDR3 comprises 15 residues.